Presented here are 18 T cell receptor beta chains from one specimen sequenced in a study. TCRdb redid the calling of the 5' RACE reads with MiXCR, one entry per CDR3 protein. The profile shows roughly 40,000 distinct CDR3 sequences, approximately 19% of them singletons. Material for sequencing was naive CD4+ T cells sorted from a lymph node. Regarding subset: naive CD4+ T cells, CD4+CD45RA+CD25-. Receptor source: a female donor with breast cancer.

Points on this clonotype: A much larger clone lies one base from this, so it may be a read error. V usage is TRBV6-2 or TRBV6-3 and J usage is TRBJ2-4; 8 nucleotides agree with TRBD1. Per the germline V gene, CDR1 is MNHEY and CDR2 is SVGEGT. There are 15 residues in the CDR3. Losses at the gene ends were 4 bases for V and 6 bases for J; bases not matched to a gene: 8. Here the CDR3 reads CASSWGSGGGNIQYF. CDR3 DNA: TGTGCCAGCAGTTGGGGGTCAGGGGGCGGAAACATTCAGTACTTC.

Comment on this clonotype: Being one base from a much bigger clone, this may be a read error. CDR3 nucleotides: TGCGCCAGCAGCTTGAATTACAAGGAGCAGTTCTTC. It translates to CASSLNYKEQFF. This rearrangement joins TRBV5-1 to TRBJ2-1; D is undetermined. The germline CDR1 and CDR2 sequences are SGHRS and YFSETQ. The CDR3 runs 12 residues.

This clonotype has more than one count but fewer than ten. CDR3 nucleotide sequence: TGCAGTGCTAGTACAGGTTGGCTCTCTGGGGCCAACGTCCTGACTTTC. Translated, it gives CSASTGWLSGANVLTF. The chain carries TRBV20-1 and TRBJ2-6, with D possibly matching TRBD1 (5 bases). CDR3 length: 16 residues. V was trimmed by 3 bases and J by 0 bases, leaving 12 bases between them. Germline-derived CDR1 and CDR2 are DFQATT and SNEGSKA (reference sequence).

The chain employs TRBV4-3 and TRBJ2-7; TRBD1 is a possible D gene (5 bases). Trimming shortened V by 1 base and J by 5 bases, and 15 bases separated the two germline ends. Germline CDR1 LGHNA, CDR2 YSLEER. The CDR3 sequence is 15 residues long. CDR3 bases: TGCGCCAGCAGCCAAGGTGGCCAGGGCGCAAACGAGCAGTACTTC. It translates to CASSQGGQGANEQYF.

This clonotype was counted between two and nine times. The chain employs TRBV5-1 and TRBJ2-1, with 8 positions matching TRBD2. V lost 10 bases to trimming and J lost 7 bases; unmatched junction nucleotides: 13. Germline V gives CDR1 SGHRS, CDR2 YFSETQ. The CDR3 contains 14 residues. The CDR3 protein is CACMSSGGSNEQFF. CDR3 DNA sequence: TGCGCCTGCATGTCCTCGGGGGGGTCGAATGAGCAGTTCTTC.

The rearrangement uses TRBV11-3 and TRBJ2-7, with TRBD2 as a possible D gene (7 bases). Germline CDR1 and CDR2: SGHNT and YENEEA. This CDR3 is built from 15 residues. The V gene lost 5 bases and the J gene lost 1 base, with 15 bases spanning the gap. CDR3 nucleotide sequence: TGTGCCAGCAGCCGTGGACGGGGGGCATCCTACGAGCAGTACTTC. Translating gives CASSRGRGASYEQYF.

A few counts support this clonotype. The J gene is TRBJ2-7, the V gene TRBV7-9, with TRBD2 identical over 9 bases. Per germline, CDR1 SEHNR and CDR2 FQNEAQ (reference sequence). Trimming at V came to 4 bases and at J to 4 bases, leaving 5 bases not matched to a gene. The CDR3 spans 14 residues. CDR3 nucleotide sequence: TGTGCCAGCAGCTGGACTAGCGCTCCATACGAGCAGTACTTC. Translated, it gives CASSWTSAPYEQYF.

The table lists this clonotype with many counts. The rearrangement uses TRBV7-3 and TRBJ1-6; TRBD1 is a possible D gene (5 bases). The length of the CDR3 is 16 residues. Trimming took 5 bases from V and 7 from J, leaving 18 bases between them. Germline V gene lookup returns CDR1 SGHTA and CDR2 FQGTGA. This chain's CDR3 is CASSVSGNSVNSPLHF. The CDR3 DNA is TGTGCCAGCAGCGTATCAGGGAATTCCGTCAATTCACCCCTCCACTTT.

The chain is built from TRBV7-2 and TRBJ2-5; D unclear. V dropped 3 bases and J dropped 4 bases, with 3 bases sitting between them. Germline CDR1 reads SGHTA; CDR2 reads FQGNSA. The CDR3 has 11 amino acids. The CDR3 coding sequence is TGTGCCAGCAGCTTTTTAGAGACCCAGTACTTC. Protein: CASSFLETQYF. Combining the CDR3 with reference TRBV7-2 and TRBJ2-5 gives the whole variable domain GAGVSQSPSNKVTEKGKDVELRCDPISGHTALYWYRQSLGQGLEFLIYFQGNSAPDKSGLPSDRFSAERTGGSVSTLTIQRTQQEDSAVYLCASSFLETQYFGPGTRLLVL.

This clonotype counts as medium-sized (0.01 to 0.1%). The gene calls are TRBV11-3 and TRBJ1-2, with 11 bases that match TRBD1. The germline CDR1 and CDR2 sequences are SGHNT and YENEEA. The CDR3 length is 15 residues. Germline trimming cut 5 bases from V and 6 bases from J; bases unmatched to any gene: 8. CDR3 nucleotide sequence: TGTGCCAGCAGCCCCGGCGGACAGGGGGCGGATGGCTACACCTTC. Protein: CASSPGGQGADGYTF.

This clonotype was recorded at least ten times. The CDR3 sequence is CASSPSQGLYGYTF. CDR3 nucleotide sequence: TGCGCCAGCAGTCCCTCACAGGGGCTCTATGGCTACACCTTC. V usage is TRBV5-1 and J usage is TRBJ1-2, with 7 bases lining up with TRBD1. The CDR3 length is 14 residues. Germline CDR1 and CDR2: SGHRS and YFSETQ. J lost 4 bases, V lost 5 bases, and 8 bases had no gene match.

This clonotype was seen ten or more times. The chain carries TRBV7-3 and TRBJ2-1, with 7 bases matching TRBD2. This CDR3 is built from 13 residues. The V segment lost 3 bases and the J segment 7 bases; nucleotides outside the gene matches: 3. Germline V gene sequence: CDR1 SGHTA, CDR2 FQGTGA. The CDR3 reads CASSFTSDNEQFF. The CDR3 nucleotides read TGTGCCAGCAGCTTTACTAGCGATAATGAGCAGTTCTTC.

This clonotype showed up just a few times. The chain employs TRBV20-1 and TRBJ1-1; 8 bases fit TRBD1. Germline CDR1 DFQATT, CDR2 SNEGSKA (reference sequence). The CDR3 is made up of 13 amino acids. J was trimmed by 7 bases and V by 6 bases; bases with no gene match: 10. The CDR3: CSAGEQGEGEAFF. The CDR3 DNA reads TGCAGTGCCGGGGAACAGGGGGAAGGTGAAGCTTTCTTT.

V gene TRBV4-1 combines with J gene TRBJ1-4; D not certain. The CDR3 spans 16 residues. Deletions cut 2 bases from V and 8 bases from J, with 18 bases between. Germline V CDR1 and CDR2: MGHRA, YSYEKL. The CDR3 DNA sequence: TGCGCCAGCAGCCAATCCCCCACAAGTTTGAACGAAAAACTGTTTTTT. Translation: CASSQSPTSLNEKLFF.

This clonotype has just a few counts. The rearrangement links TRBV7-2 to TRBJ1-2; D may be TRBD1 (5 bases). From germline, CDR1 is SGHTA and CDR2 FQGNSA. Trimming removed 7 bases at V and 3 bases at J, with 15 bases between. This CDR3 has 14 amino acids. The CDR3 nucleotides read TGTGCCAGCACCCCAAGGAGGGGAGACTATGGCTACACCTTC. This gives the protein CASTPRRGDYGYTF.

This clonotype was recorded a few times. A much larger clone sits a single nucleotide away, making a read error possible. This chain connects TRBV5-6 to TRBJ1-5; maybe TRBD1 (5 bases). Germline lookup yields CDR1 SGHDT and CDR2 YYEEEE. Trimming took 3 bases from V and 4 from J, leaving 14 bases between them. The CDR3 is made up of 15 amino acids. The CDR3 sequence is CASSSLDSLNQPQHF. CDR3 DNA: TGTGCCAGCAGCTCTCTCGACAGCCTGAATCAGCCCCAGCATTTT.

V is TRBV7-2 and J is TRBJ2-1, with 7 bases lining up with TRBD2. CDR1 and CDR2 from the germline V gene are SGHTA and FQGNSA. The V segment lost 1 base and the J segment 6 bases; nucleotides outside the gene matches: 12. The CDR3 runs 17 residues. CDR3 DNA: TGTGCCAGCAGCTTAGGGGGGGGTTTCCTGCGGTCCAATGAGCAGTTCTTC. Encoded protein: CASSLGGGFLRSNEQFF. Drawing the rest from reference TRBV7-2 and TRBJ2-1, the complete variable domain is GAGVSQSPSNKVTEKGKDVELRCDPISGHTALYWYRQSLGQGLEFLIYFQGNSAPDKSGLPSDRFSAERTGGSVSTLTIQRTQQEDSAVYLCASSLGGGFLRSNEQFFGPGTRLTVL.

Turning to this clonotype: A much larger clone lies one base from this, so it may be a read error. V and J are TRBV6-5 and TRBJ1-4, with unresolved D. CDR1 is MNHEY and CDR2 is SVGAGI in the germline V gene. The CDR3 is 14 residues long. The CDR3 coding sequence is TGTGTCAGCAGTCGGCGACGGACTAATGAAAAACTGTTTTTT. Translating it yields CVSSRRRTNEKLFF.